These 19 T cell receptor beta chains were sequenced from one sample in a study of shared clonotypes between healthy human individuals. Data came from immunoSEQ multiplex PCR; TCRdb stores just in-frame clones and leaves some out. The sample lists about a million clones, roughly 80% occurring once. Specimen: memory CD4+ T cells from PBMCs. Subset of the sample: CD45RA-negative fraction. These receptors originate from a man aged 18 to 30 in good health. Some clones in this sample may be carry-over from other donors' samples.

The chain joins TRBV6-6 to TRBJ2-5; D gene ambiguous. Germline assignment: CDR1 MNHNY and CDR2 SVGAGI (reference sequence). Trimming removed 6 bases at V and 0 bases at J, with 5 bases between. The CDR3 extends over 12 amino acids. The CDR3 reads CASRGDQETQYF. The CDR3 bases are TGTGCCAGCAGAGGAGACCAAGAGACCCAGTACTTC.

This sequence joins TRBV5-6 and TRBJ1-2; D gene ambiguous. Germline values: CDR1 SGHDT, CDR2 YYEEEE. The ends were cut back, 4 bases at V and 4 bases at J, with 14 bases in the middle. This CDR3 is built from 14 residues. The CDR3 coding sequence is TGTGCCAGCAGCCAGAAGACCATCCCCTATGGCTACACCTTC. It codes for CASSQKTIPYGYTF.

The J gene is TRBJ2-2, the V gene TRBV19, with 7 bases aligning to TRBD2. The CDR3 has 13 amino acids. From germline, CDR1 is LNHDA and CDR2 SQIVND (reference sequence). After removal of 10 bases from V and 8 bases from J, the junction contained 10 bases not matched to a gene. CDR3 sequence (DNA): TGTGCCACCCTGGGACTATCCCTAGGGGAGCTGTTTTTT. As protein: CATLGLSLGELFF.

Concerning this clone itself: The same CDR3 arises from other DNA sequences in this sample as well. V gene TRBV5-4 combines with J gene TRBJ2-2; D might be TRBD2 (5 bases). Trimming took off 0 bases at V and 1 base at J, with 10 bases between the two ends. From germline, CDR1 is SGHNT and CDR2 YYREEE (reference sequence). The CDR3 length is 16 residues. The CDR3 coding sequence is TGTGCCAGCAGCTTGGGGGGTCGGGGGAACACCGGGGAGCTGTTTTTT. Its protein is CASSLGGRGNTGELFF. The whole variable domain, remainder taken from reference TRBV5-4 and TRBJ2-2, is ETGVTQSPTHLIKTRGQQVTLRCSSQSGHNTVSWYQQALGQGPQFIFQYYREEENGRGNFPPRFSGLQFPNYSSELNVNALELDDSALYLCASSLGGRGNTGELFFGEGSRLTVL.

Ten or more counts support this clone. The chain recombines TRBV10-3 with TRBJ2-3; D unresolved. Germline lookup yields CDR1 ENHRY and CDR2 SYGVKD. The CDR3 length is 10 residues. Trimming took off 8 bases at V and 8 bases at J, with 8 bases between the two ends. Written as DNA, the CDR3 is TGTGCCATCGGTACACGTACGCAGTATTTT. The encoded protein is CAIGTRTQYF.

This chain links TRBV27 with TRBJ1-2, with unresolved D. The CDR3 extends over 15 amino acids. Between the trimmed V and J ends, which lost 5 bases and 2 bases, there was a span of 15 bases. CDR1 is MNHEY and CDR2 is SMNVEV in the germline V gene (reference sequence). As DNA, the CDR3 is TGTGCCAGCAGTCCCTGGTCCTGGGGAAACTATGGCTACACCTTC. It yields the protein CASSPWSWGNYGYTF.

The rearrangement joins TRBV18 to TRBJ1-1, with D perhaps matching TRBD1 (5 bases). CDR3 length equals 16 residues. Trimming removed 3 bases from V and 6 bases from J, with 20 bases in between. The germline gives CDR1 KGHSH, CDR2 LQKENI. The CDR3, as DNA: TGTGCCAGCTCACCCACCCTGGGTAGGGGTTTTGCTGAAGCTTTCTTT. Translation: CASSPTLGRGFAEAFF.

This chain uses TRBV5-1 with TRBJ2-1, with 7 bases aligning to TRBD2. The CDR3 runs to 17 residues. Per germline, CDR1 SGHRS and CDR2 YFSETQ. The J segment lost 5 bases and the V segment lost 2 bases, leaving 13 bases of the junction unmatched. The CDR3 DNA follows: TGCGCCAGCAGCTTATTGTGGGAGGGGAATGGTGACAATGAGCAGTTCTTC. This sequence encodes CASSLLWEGNGDNEQFF.

The chain is built from TRBV9 and TRBJ1-1; 7 bases agree with TRBD1. Germline assignment: CDR1 SGDLS and CDR2 YYNGEE. Trimming removed 4 bases from V and 1 base from J; junction bases left unmatched: 7. This CDR3 comprises 15 residues. CDR3 amino acids: CASSPRAGGNTEAFF. In DNA form, the CDR3 reads TGTGCCAGCAGCCCCCGGGCAGGGGGGAACACTGAAGCTTTCTTT.

A few counts support this clone. V is TRBV5-4 and J is TRBJ1-4; the D gene is possibly TRBD1 (6 bases). The V gene lost 0 bases and the J gene lost 10 bases, with 13 bases spanning the gap. Germline lookup yields CDR1 SGHNT and CDR2 YYREEE (reference sequence). CDR3 length: 14 residues. The CDR3 sequence: CASSLDRDRGKLFF. The DNA for the CDR3 is TGTGCCAGCAGCTTGGACAGGGATAGGGGAAAACTGTTTTTT.

This chain links TRBV7-3 with TRBJ2-3, with 12 bases identical to TRBD2. This CDR3 is 20 amino acids long. Germline V lookup: CDR1 SGHTA, CDR2 FQGTGA. V gave up 0 bases and J gave up 0 bases; unmatched junction bases: 10. This CDR3 is CASSLTPPSGRVSSTDTQYF. The CDR3 nucleotides read TGTGCCAGCAGCTTAACACCTCCTAGCGGGAGGGTTAGTAGCACAGATACGCAGTATTTT.

The J gene is TRBJ1-1, the V gene TRBV5-1, with unresolved D. Between the trimmed V and J ends, which lost 0 bases and 6 bases, there was a span of 12 bases. The germline V gene encodes CDR1 SGHRS and CDR2 YFSETQ. This CDR3 is built from 14 residues. CDR3 amino acids: CASSLVVRFAEAFF. The DNA of the CDR3 is TGCGCCAGCAGCTTGGTTGTGAGATTCGCTGAAGCTTTCTTT.

The chain combines TRBV7-9 with TRBJ1-3; D might be TRBD1 (6 bases). CDR1 and CDR2 (germline): SEHNR, FQNEAQ (reference sequence). The CDR3 consists of 17 residues. Between the trimmed V and J ends, which lost 5 bases and 4 bases, there was a span of 21 bases. CDR3 in DNA: TGTGCCAGCAGCCCATCGAGCATTCAGGGGTCGGGAAACACCATATATTTT. This sequence encodes CASSPSSIQGSGNTIYF.

This clone has more than one count but fewer than ten. The rearrangement uses TRBV29-1 and TRBJ2-7, with a possible D match to TRBD2 (6 bases). CDR3 length: 12 residues. Germline V lookup: CDR1 SQVTM, CDR2 ANQGSEA. V lost 5 bases, J lost 2 bases, and 10 bases lay in between. The CDR3 loop reads CSVSGEAYEQYF. The CDR3 region has the DNA TGCAGCGTTTCGGGGGAGGCCTACGAGCAGTACTTC.

As concerns this clone: The sample holds other DNA sequences that translate to the same CDR3. The chain joins TRBV11-3 to TRBJ2-2; D remains ambiguous. CDR3 length: 12 residues. CDR1 is SGHNT, CDR2 YENEEA, per germline. V lost 4 bases, J lost 5 bases, and 5 bases lay in between. For the CDR3, the DNA is TGTGCCAGCAGCTCCGGTACCGGGGAGCTGTTTTTT. It yields the protein CASSSGTGELFF.

The chain joins TRBV28 to TRBJ2-5, with 11 bases lining up with TRBD2. The germline V gene has CDR1 MDHEN and CDR2 SYDVKM. The junction had 5 bases not matched to a gene; V was cut back by 6 bases and J by 2 bases. This CDR3 has 15 residues. The CDR3 sequence: CASSLGTSGQETQYF. CDR3 DNA sequence: TGTGCCAGCAGCCTCGGGACTAGCGGTCAAGAGACCCAGTACTTC.

This clone has just one count. This sequence joins TRBV10-1 and TRBJ2-4; no reliable D call. The CDR3 runs 11 residues. Looked up from germline, CDR1 is WNHNN and CDR2 is SYGVQD (reference sequence). Trimming pared 4 bases from V and 15 bases from J, leaving 13 bases between. CDR3 sequence (DNA): TGCGCCAGCAGTGCGGACCTATCCCCGTACTTC. Its translation is CASSADLSPYF.

This clone was seen only once. The chain has TRBV7-2 and TRBJ1-2; D is ambiguous. V was trimmed by 1 base and J by 3 bases, leaving 9 bases between them. The CDR3 is made up of 14 amino acids. Germline V gives CDR1 SGHTA, CDR2 FQGNSA. CDR3 sequence (DNA): TGTGCCAGCAGCTTAGGGGTAGGGTACTATGGCTACACCTTC. Translating it yields CASSLGVGYYGYTF. Combining the CDR3 with reference TRBV7-2 and TRBJ1-2 gives the whole variable domain GAGVSQSPSNKVTEKGKDVELRCDPISGHTALYWYRQSLGQGLEFLIYFQGNSAPDKSGLPSDRFSAERTGGSVSTLTIQRTQQEDSAVYLCASSLGVGYYGYTFGSGTRLTVV.

The chain couples TRBV7-9 to TRBJ2-1; D tentatively fits TRBD1 or TRBD2 (5 bases each). The CDR3 totals 19 residues. Germline V gene lookup returns CDR1 SEHNR and CDR2 FQNEAQ (reference sequence). V shed 6 bases and J shed 0 bases, with 24 bases lying between them. The CDR3 nucleotides read TGTGCCAGCAGGCAGGGACGGCGCGGACAACTTGGCTCCTACAATGAGCAGTTCTTC. The encoded protein is CASRQGRRGQLGSYNEQFF.